This T cell receptor (beta chain) was identified in a study of T cells in Graves' hyperthyroidism and ophthalmopathy. Study summary: The blood sample was taken at first diagnosis, before treatment began.

RNA transcripts gave rise to amplified TCR beta CDR3 regions. Primed by the HTBI set, a first-round RT-PCR was run on the TCR CDR3. TCRdb re-derived calls from the multiplex PCR reads in MiXCR, one entry per CDR3 protein. Among hundreds of thousands of distinct CDR3 sequences listed, approximately 14% were seen once. Per germline, CDR1 MNHEY and CDR2 SVGAGI. Trimming pared 0 bases from V and 4 bases from J, leaving 19 bases between. The CDR3 is 18 amino acids. This clonotype was seen many times. Sequenced sample: blood. The rearrangement links TRBV6-5 to TRBJ2-1; weak D call: TRBD2 (5 bases). The sequence was obtained from a man between 18 and 35 years old with Graves' ophthalmopathy. The CDR3 is CASSYSPVLREGYNEQFF. CDR3 bases: TGTGCCAGCAGTTACTCGCCTGTTTTGAGGGAAGGGTACAATGAGCAGTTCTTC.